This TCR beta chain is drawn from a study of blood T cells in healthy people across ages. This clonotype was seen only a few times. A second PCR, run for roughly 7 to 11 cycles, used a sample-barcoded 5' primer plus a J-beta primer mix. TCRdb analysed the 5' RACE reads with MiXCR anew, one entry per CDR3 protein. This table has about 1.8 million distinct CDR3 sequences, 49% appearing once. Trimming removed 6 bases at V and 2 bases at J, with 17 bases between. Germline CDR1 SEHNR, CDR2 FQNEAQ (reference sequence). The CDR3 sequence is 15 residues long. Ranging in age from about 6 to 95, the donors were healthy Caucasian individuals from Russia. Every donor gave roughly 9.2 milliliters of peripheral blood.

This rearrangement joins TRBV7-9 to TRBJ2-7; maybe TRBD2 (5 bases). This receptor was obtained from a middle-aged woman in good health. The sequencing sample was made of blood. The DNA of the CDR3 is TGTGCCAGCAGAGCCGGGCTCCGAGGGACCTACGAGCAGTACTTC. Translation: CASRAGLRGTYEQYF. Combining the CDR3 with reference TRBV7-9 and TRBJ2-7 gives the whole variable domain DTGVSQNPRHKITKRGQNVTFRCDPISEHNRLYWYRQTLGQGPEFLTYFQNEAQLEKSRLLSDRFSAERPKGSFSTLEIQRTEQGDSAMYLCASRAGLRGTYEQYFGPGTRLTVT.